These 17 T cell receptor beta chains share one sample of origin, sequenced in a study of blood T cell repertoires in COVID-19. The data were produced by immunoSEQ multiplex PCR, yet TCRdb's version contains in-frame clones alone and is incomplete. Of roughly 150,000 clones in the sample, around 90% were seen once. Sequencing was done on a sample of peripheral blood. These receptors came from a human donor in a cohort sampled during active COVID-19.

J is TRBJ2-6 and V is TRBV3-1 (or the pseudogene TRBV3-2), with D maybe TRBD1 (5 bases). Germline V gives CDR1 LGHDT, CDR2 YNNKEL (reference sequence). V shed 1 base and J shed 0 bases, with 13 bases lying between them. The CDR3 sequence is 18 residues long. The CDR3, as DNA: TGTGCCAGCAGCCAAGTTCGTCCAGGGATCTCTGGGGCCAACGTCCTGACTTTC. As protein: CASSQVRPGISGANVLTF.

Details on this clone: The sample holds other DNA sequences that translate to the same CDR3. The rearrangement joins TRBV5-1 to TRBJ1-5; TRBD1 might be the D (5 bases). The CDR3 is 13 amino acids. CDR1 is SGHRS and CDR2 is YFSETQ in the germline V gene. V gave up 2 bases and J gave up 5 bases, with 8 bases separating them. In DNA form, the CDR3 reads TGCGCCAGCAGCTTTGGAGGGGATCAGCCCCAGCATTTT. It translates to CASSFGGDQPQHF.

The chain joins TRBV11-3 to TRBJ1-1, with unresolved D. CDR3 size: 14 residues. The V end was cut by 3 bases, the J end by 1 base, with 9 bases between. Germline CDR1 is SGHNT and CDR2 is YENEEA. CDR3 in amino acids: CASSFNTKNTEAFF. CDR3 coding DNA: TGTGCCAGCAGCTTTAACACTAAGAACACTGAAGCTTTCTTT. Full variable domain (rest looked up from reference TRBV11-3 and TRBJ1-1): EAGVVQSPRYKIIEKKQPVAFWCNPISGHNTLYWYLQNLGQGPELLIRYENEEAVDDSQLPKDRFSAERLKGVDSTLKIQPAELGDSAVYLCASSFNTKNTEAFFGQGTRLTVV.

The chain carries TRBV18 and TRBJ2-7, with TRBD1 identical over 7 bases. The CDR3 length is 14 residues. The V gene end was trimmed by 2 bases and the J gene end by 3 bases; junction bases not matched to a gene: 4. CDR1 is KGHSH, CDR2 LQKENI, per germline. CDR3 bases: TGTGCCAGCTCACCAACCGGGACAGACTACGAGCAGTACTTC. Protein product: CASSPTGTDYEQYF.

J is TRBJ1-1 and V is TRBV19; D perhaps matches TRBD1 (6 bases). In germline, CDR1 is LNHDA, CDR2 SQIVND (reference sequence). This CDR3 has 14 residues. V was trimmed by 4 bases and J by 0 bases, leaving 9 bases between them. CDR3 sequence (DNA): TGTGCCAGTAGTAGTACAGGGATGAACACTGAAGCTTTCTTT. Amino acid sequence: CASSSTGMNTEAFF.

The rearrangement links TRBV9 to TRBJ2-1, with 10 bases aligning to TRBD2. V shed 0 bases and J 9 bases; nucleotides not matched to a gene: 6. The CDR3 runs 15 residues. From germline, CDR1 is SGDLS and CDR2 YYNGEE. CDR3 amino acids: CASSVGASGRAEQFF. In DNA, the CDR3 is TGTGCCAGCAGCGTAGGGGCTAGCGGGAGAGCTGAGCAGTTCTTC.

V gene TRBV15 combines with J gene TRBJ2-3; D perhaps matches TRBD2 (6 bases). CDR1 and CDR2 (germline): LNHNV, YYDKDF (reference sequence). Trimming pared 5 bases from V and 4 bases from J, leaving 13 bases between. The CDR3 loop spans 14 amino acids. CDR3: CATSVRLGADTQYF. In DNA, the CDR3 is TGTGCCACCAGCGTCAGACTAGGGGCAGATACGCAGTATTTT.

The CDR3 DNA sequence: TGTGCCAGCAGTTATCGACAGGGGTGGGCAAACACTGAAGCTTTCTTT. Its translation: CASSYRQGWANTEAFF. The V and J genes are TRBV28 and TRBJ1-1; 8 nucleotides line up with TRBD1. This CDR3 region has 16 residues. The germline V gene encodes CDR1 MDHEN and CDR2 SYDVKM. Losses at the gene ends were 4 bases for V and 2 bases for J; bases not matched to a gene: 9.

V usage is TRBV27 and J usage is TRBJ2-7, with 7 bases that match TRBD1. The CDR3 is 16 residues long. J lost 3 bases, V lost 3 bases, and 11 bases had no gene match. The germline gives CDR1 MNHEY, CDR2 SMNVEV (reference sequence). CDR3 in amino acids: CASSFCEGDRNYEQYF. Written as DNA, the CDR3 is TGTGCCAGCAGTTTCTGCGAAGGGGACAGAAACTACGAGCAGTACTTC.

The chain has TRBV7-3 and TRBJ1-1, with D perhaps TRBD1 (5 bases). Germline V gene sequence: CDR1 SGHTA, CDR2 FQGTGA. This CDR3 is built from 14 residues. The germline V and J ends were trimmed by 5 bases and 4 bases, with 14 bases remaining between them. For the CDR3, the DNA is TGTGCCAGCAGCCTCGGGGGGGTAGGCACTGAAGCTTTCTTT. Translating gives CASSLGGVGTEAFF.

V and J are TRBV11-2 and TRBJ2-7, with TRBD2 identical over 9 bases. CDR1 and CDR2 (germline): SGHAT, FQNNGV. This CDR3 comprises 14 residues. The trim removed 5 bases at V and 4 bases at J, leaving 6 bases unmatched. In nucleotides, the CDR3 is TGTGCCAGCAGCCTAGGACTAGCGCAGTACGAGCAGTACTTC. Protein sequence: CASSLGLAQYEQYF.

The chain has TRBV28 and TRBJ1-2; TRBD1 agrees at 9 bases. V lost 10 bases and J lost 7; bases outside the gene matches: 10. Germline V CDR1 and CDR2: MDHEN, SYDVKM. The CDR3 runs 13 residues. The CDR3 nucleotides are TGTGCCACCACCCGGACAGGGGCGGGTGGCTACACCTTC. This gives the protein CATTRTGAGGYTF.

The DNA of the CDR3 is TGTGCCAGCAGCTCAGGACTAGTCGGGGAGACCCAGTACTTC. This codes for CASSSGLVGETQYF. This rearrangement joins TRBV11-2 to TRBJ2-5; 7 nucleotides align to TRBD2. This CDR3 spans 14 amino acids. V shed 4 bases, J shed 5 bases, and the junction held 7 bases outside the gene matches. Germline CDR1 is SGHAT and CDR2 is FQNNGV.

The chain couples TRBV9 to TRBJ1-2, with D unresolved. The CDR3 length is 16 residues. CDR1 and CDR2 (germline): SGDLS, YYNGEE. Deletions cut 4 bases from V and 5 bases from J, with 21 bases between. CDR3 region: CASSPSLAQGQYGYTF. CDR3 DNA sequence: TGTGCCAGCAGCCCCAGCTTAGCGCAAGGGCAGTATGGCTACACCTTC.

The genes are TRBV12-3 or TRBV12-4 and TRBJ2-3, with TRBD2 matching 8 bases. Unmatched junction bases numbered 8, after V lost 4 bases and J lost 14 bases. This CDR3 has 12 amino acids. CDR3 in amino acids: CASSSQRGLRYF. The CDR3 bases are TGTGCCAGCAGTTCCCAGCGGGGGCTGAGGTATTTT.

This rearrangement joins TRBV6-5 to TRBJ2-7; TRBD1 matches 7 bases. This CDR3 has 13 amino acids. Germline-derived CDR1 and CDR2 are MNHEY and SVGAGI. Germline trimming cut 6 bases from V and 4 bases from J; bases unmatched to any gene: 6. CDR3 sequence: CASRSRDSYEQYF. CDR3 in DNA: TGTGCCAGCAGGTCCCGGGACAGTTACGAGCAGTACTTC.

In nucleotides, the CDR3 is TGTGCCTGGAGTACAAGGGAGGGCTACACCTTC. Its translation is CAWSTREGYTF. This chain joins TRBV30 and TRBJ1-2, with D uncertain. Germline V lookup: CDR1 GTSNPN, CDR2 SVGIG (reference sequence). This CDR3 has 11 amino acids. The V gene lost 2 bases and the J gene lost 8 bases, with 9 bases spanning the gap.